The next 12 T cell receptor beta chains were all read from a single sample in a study of blood T cell repertoires in COVID-19. The protocol was immunoSEQ multiplex PCR, while the TCRdb copy is restricted to in-frame clones and leaves out a portion. The profile shows fewer than 250,000 clones, less than 90% of them singletons. Sequenced input: peripheral blood. The source of these receptors is a man between 65 and 80 years old with acute or convalescent COVID-19.

The V gene is TRBV7-2, the J gene TRBJ2-1; TRBD2 matches at 9 bases. The CDR3 has 11 amino acids. Looked up from germline, CDR1 is SGHTA and CDR2 is FQGNSA. The V segment lost 2 bases and the J segment 15 bases; nucleotides outside the gene matches: 2. CDR3 nucleotides: TGTGCCAGCAGCTTAAGGCGGGAGGGGTTCTTC. It codes for CASSLRREGFF.

This clone was found a few times. The chain links TRBV11-2 to TRBJ2-1; no reliable D call. This CDR3 comprises 13 residues. V lost 0 bases and J 9 bases, leaving 9 bases between the germline ends. Germline V gene data show CDR1 as SGHAT and CDR2 as FQNNGV. CDR3 DNA sequence: TGTGCCAGCAGCTTAGACCTCTCCGGTGAGCAGTTCTTC. Encoded protein: CASSLDLSGEQFF.

With regard to this clone: A far larger clone is one nucleotide away, so this likely arose from a read error. This rearrangement joins TRBV7-3 to TRBJ1-1; TRBD1 matches 7 bases. With V trimmed by 5 bases and J by 3 bases, 6 bases remained unmatched. Germline CDR1 is SGHTA and CDR2 is FQGTGA. The CDR3 runs to 14 residues. CDR3 in amino acids: CASSPGTEYTEAFF. The DNA for the CDR3 is TGTGCCAGCAGCCCCGGGACAGAGTACACTGAAGCTTTCTTT.

The chain uses TRBV28 and TRBJ1-1; weak D call: TRBD1 (6 bases). Trimming pared 5 bases from V and 3 bases from J, leaving 10 bases between. The CDR3 is made up of 13 amino acids. The germline gives CDR1 MDHEN, CDR2 SYDVKM. The CDR3 DNA reads TGTGCCAGCAGTCGAAGGACAGACACTGAAGCTTTCTTT. Translating it yields CASSRRTDTEAFF.

The chain recombines TRBV28 with TRBJ1-4; TRBD1 matches 11 bases. CDR1 and CDR2 from the germline V gene are MDHEN and SYDVKM. The CDR3 is 15 residues long. V dropped 2 bases and J dropped 4; count of bases not matched to a gene: 0. The CDR3 sequence is CASSLGTGGNEKLFF. Here the CDR3 DNA reads TGTGCCAGCAGTTTAGGGACAGGGGGTAATGAAAAACTGTTTTTT.

The chain is built from TRBV3-1 (or the pseudogene TRBV3-2) and TRBJ2-7, with D hard to call. The CDR3 contains 14 residues. Between the trimmed V and J ends, which lost 1 base and 3 bases, there was a span of 10 bases. Germline loops: CDR1 LGHDT, CDR2 YNNKEL (reference sequence). The CDR3: CASSQVTPIYEQYF. The CDR3 region has the DNA TGTGCCAGCAGCCAAGTGACACCTATCTACGAGCAGTACTTC.

The V call is TRBV30, the J call TRBJ1-1; D is undetermined. The CDR3 contains 12 residues. Per germline, CDR1 GTSNPN and CDR2 SVGIG (reference sequence). V lost 3 bases and J lost 8, with 13 bases in between. CDR3 sequence: CAWSRGSGEAFF. DNA of the CDR3: TGTGCCTGGAGCCGGGGTTCCGGGGAAGCTTTCTTT.

The chain links TRBV5-1 to TRBJ2-2; TRBD1 might be the D (5 bases). CDR3 length: 15 residues. Germline V lookup: CDR1 SGHRS, CDR2 YFSETQ. The V end was cut by 4 bases, the J end by 1 base, with 11 bases between. CDR3 DNA sequence: TGCGCCAGCAGCGCCGACAGATTGAACACCGGGGAGCTGTTTTTT. Amino acid sequence: CASSADRLNTGELFF.

This chain joins TRBV5-1 and TRBJ2-3; 12 bases match TRBD2. CDR3 length: 15 residues. The germline CDR1 and CDR2 sequences are SGHRS and YFSETQ. V was pared by 4 bases and J by 7 bases, with 7 bases of the junction left unmatched. CDR3 region: CASSLAGGSMNTQYF. In DNA form, the CDR3 reads TGCGCCAGCAGCCTAGCGGGAGGGAGCATGAATACGCAGTATTTT. Complete variable domain (other parts from reference TRBV5-1 and TRBJ2-3): KAGVTQTPRYLIKTRGQQVTLSCSPISGHRSVSWYQQTPGQGLQFLFEYFSETQRNKGNFPGRFSGRQFSNSRSEMNVSTLELGDSALYLCASSLAGGSMNTQYFGPGTRLTVL.

This chain uses TRBV5-5 with TRBJ1-4; D gene uncertain. V was shortened by 3 bases and J by 8 bases, with 11 bases between the two germline ends. The CDR3 spans 13 residues. Germline assignment: CDR1 SGHKS and CDR2 YYEKEE (reference sequence). The CDR3 loop reads CASSWVTGEKLFF. The CDR3 DNA follows: TGTGCCAGCAGCTGGGTCACGGGGGAAAAACTGTTTTTT.

The chain links TRBV3-1 (or the pseudogene TRBV3-2) to TRBJ1-2; D remains ambiguous. V was trimmed by 3 bases and J by 4 bases, leaving 12 bases between them. CDR1 and CDR2 from the germline V gene are LGHDT and YNNKEL (reference sequence). The CDR3 has 14 amino acids. In DNA, the CDR3 is TGTGCCAGCAGCCAGGGCAGCCAAGGCTATGGCTACACCTTC. Protein product: CASSQGSQGYGYTF.

The DNA for the CDR3 is TGTGCCAGCTCTTACAATACCGCGGAGGAGACCCAGTACTTC. Its translation is CASSYNTAEETQYF. V gene TRBV18 combines with J gene TRBJ2-5; D gene uncertain. Germline assignment: CDR1 KGHSH and CDR2 LQKENI. The CDR3 is 14 residues long. V lost 6 bases and J lost 5, with 16 bases in between.